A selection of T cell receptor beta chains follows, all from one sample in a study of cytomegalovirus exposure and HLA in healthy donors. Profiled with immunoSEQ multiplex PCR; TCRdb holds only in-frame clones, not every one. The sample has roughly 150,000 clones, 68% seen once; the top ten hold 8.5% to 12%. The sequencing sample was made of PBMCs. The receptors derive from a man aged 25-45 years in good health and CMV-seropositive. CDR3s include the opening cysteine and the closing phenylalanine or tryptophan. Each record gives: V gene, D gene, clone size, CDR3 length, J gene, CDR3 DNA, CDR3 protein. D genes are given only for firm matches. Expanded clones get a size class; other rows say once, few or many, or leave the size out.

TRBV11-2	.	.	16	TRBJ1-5	TGTGCCAGCAGCCCGGCCCGGGGGGGAAGGGATCAGCCCCAGCATTTT	CASSPARGGRDQPQHF
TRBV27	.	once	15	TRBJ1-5	TGTGCCAGCAGTTTATCCGCAGGGTTCAATCAGCCCCAGCATTTT	CASSLSAGFNQPQHF
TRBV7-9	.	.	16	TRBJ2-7	TGTGCCAGCAGCCCCCCTTGGAGCCACGTTAGTTACGAGCAGTACTTC	CASSPPWSHVSYEQYF
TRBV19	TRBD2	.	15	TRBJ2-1	TGTGCCAGTAGTCCCGGGACTAGCGGGAACAATGAGCAGTTCTTC	CASSPGTSGNNEQFF
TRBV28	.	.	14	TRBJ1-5	TGTGCCAGCAGCCGCGACAGGTTTAATCAGCCCCAGCATTTT	CASSRDRFNQPQHF
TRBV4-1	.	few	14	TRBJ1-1	TGCGCCAGCAGCCATTTGGGAGGGGACACTGAAGCTTTCTTT	CASSHLGGDTEAFF
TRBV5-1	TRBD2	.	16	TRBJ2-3	TGCGCCAGCAGCCGAGCTAGCGGGAGGGGTGCAGATACGCAGTATTTT	CASSRASGRGADTQYF
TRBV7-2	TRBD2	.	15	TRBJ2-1	TGTGCCAGCAGCTTGTCTAGCGGGCCCAACAATGAGCAGTTCTTC	CASSLSSGPNNEQFF
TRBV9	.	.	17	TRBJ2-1	TGTGCCAGCAGCGTAGGATTTGCTAGCGCGTCGGAAAATGAGCAGTTCTTC	CASSVGFASASENEQFF
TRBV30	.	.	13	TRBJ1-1	TGTGCCTGGAACTCACAGGGGAACACTGAAGCTTTCTTT	CAWNSQGNTEAFF
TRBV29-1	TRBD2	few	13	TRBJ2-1	TGCAGCGTTGAGGGGCTAGCGGGTTGGGAGCAGTTCTTC	CSVEGLAGWEQFF
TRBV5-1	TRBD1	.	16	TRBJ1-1	TGCGCCAGCAGCCTACAAGTTCAGGGGGCGAGAACTGAAGCTTTCTTT	CASSLQVQGARTEAFF
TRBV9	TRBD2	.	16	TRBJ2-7	TGTGCCAGCAGCACCTACACCGGGACTAGCTCCTACGAGCAGTACTTC	CASSTYTGTSSYEQYF